These 24 T cell receptor beta chains were all obtained from the same sample, sequenced in a study of response to subunit inactivated influenza vaccine. A single record per CDR3 protein comes from TCRdb applying MiXCR to the RT-PCR reads. The table includes approximately 700,000 distinct CDR3 sequences, 15% to 19% detected once. Here the sequenced sample was PBMCs from blood, taken 12 days after vaccination. These TCRs come from a man aged 50 or older who received an inactivated influenza vaccine.

This clonotype was counted between two and nine times. The CDR3 nucleotides read TGTGCCAGTAGTAGCGGTAAACCCTCCTACGAGCAGTACTTC. The encoded protein is CASSSGKPSYEQYF. The chain recombines TRBV19 with TRBJ2-7, with unresolved D. Germline CDR1 reads LNHDA; CDR2 reads SQIVND (reference sequence). Deletions cut 4 bases from V and 0 bases from J, with 10 bases between. The CDR3 spans 14 residues.

This chain uses TRBV5-1 with TRBJ2-7; weak D call: TRBD1 (6 bases). Germline CDR1 is SGHRS and CDR2 is YFSETQ. Trimming stripped 2 bases from V and 0 bases from J, with 12 bases between. The CDR3 has 15 amino acids. As DNA, the CDR3 is TGCGCCAGCAGCTTTACAGGGAGCAGCTCCTACGAGCAGTACTTC. This codes for CASSFTGSSSYEQYF.

This clonotype has a handful of counts. The chain uses TRBV7-6 and TRBJ2-1; D gene ambiguous. Germline loops: CDR1 SGHVS, CDR2 FNYEAQ. The CDR3 is 12 residues long. V was cut by 4 bases and J by 6 bases, with 7 bases left in between. CDR3 nucleotides: TGTGCCAGCAGCTCTTATAGCAATGAGCAGTTCTTC. This gives the protein CASSSYSNEQFF.

The rearrangement links TRBV20-1 to TRBJ1-5, with D uncertain. Germline loops: CDR1 DFQATT, CDR2 SNEGSKA (reference sequence). V lost 0 bases to trimming and J lost 0 bases, with 9 bases between them. The CDR3 length is 15 residues. CDR3 sequence reads: CSARDRTYSNQPQHF. For the CDR3, the DNA is TGCAGTGCTAGAGACCGGACTTATAGCAATCAGCCCCAGCATTTT.

This clonotype was recorded a few times. The chain combines TRBV20-1 with TRBJ2-5, with a weak D call TRBD1 (5 bases). Germline lookup yields CDR1 DFQATT and CDR2 SNEGSKA (reference sequence). This CDR3 is 14 amino acids long. The ends were cut back, 5 bases at V and 5 bases at J, with 18 bases in the middle. The CDR3 DNA is TGCAGTGCTCCCGAGTCAGGGTCTCTGGAGACCCAGTACTTC. It is translated as CSAPESGSLETQYF.

The chain links TRBV12-3 or TRBV12-4 to TRBJ1-1, with D uncertain. The CDR3 length is 12 residues. V gave up 5 bases and J gave up 7 bases, with 11 bases separating them. The CDR3 loop is CASSDPFIEAFF. DNA of the CDR3: TGTGCCAGCAGTGACCCGTTCATTGAAGCTTTCTTT.

The V call is TRBV27, the J call TRBJ1-1, with D uncertain. V lost 5 bases to trimming and J lost 1 base, with 17 bases between them. Germline values: CDR1 MNHEY, CDR2 SMNVEV (reference sequence). The CDR3 length is 16 residues. The CDR3: CASSPTRRFENTEAFF. The CDR3 DNA reads TGTGCCAGCAGTCCCACCCGGAGATTCGAGAACACTGAAGCTTTCTTT.

Note on this clonotype: At one end, the junction sequence differs from germline, possibly due to a read error. This rearrangement joins TRBV18 to TRBJ2-6; possible D gene TRBD1, 5 bases. The germline gives CDR1 KGHSH, CDR2 LQKENI. The CDR3 consists of 15 residues. CDR3 residues: CASSQALSGAKVLTF. The CDR3, as DNA: TGTGCCAGCTCACAGGCCCTCTCTGGGGCCAAAGTCCTGACTTTC.

This clonotype was picked up many times. This chain links TRBV20-1 with TRBJ1-2; 7 bases fit TRBD1. The V and J ends lost 2 bases and 8 bases, in that order; junction bases with no gene match: 5. CDR3 length: 12 amino acids. Per germline, CDR1 DFQATT and CDR2 SNEGSKA (reference sequence). The CDR3 DNA sequence: TGCAGTGCTAGAAGGGGGCGCGAAGGCTACACCTTC. Protein: CSARRGREGYTF.

The V and J genes are TRBV12-3 or TRBV12-4 and TRBJ1-6; D remains unclear. The V and J ends lost 6 bases and 3 bases respectively, with 9 bases between them. There are 14 residues in the CDR3. CDR3: CASSPMGYNSPLHF. The CDR3 nucleotides are TGTGCCAGCAGCCCGATGGGCTATAATTCACCCCTCCACTTT.

V is TRBV11-2 and J is TRBJ1-1; no reliable D call. The CDR3 contains 15 residues. From germline, CDR1 is SGHAT and CDR2 FQNNGV. Trimming pared 3 bases from V and 7 bases from J, leaving 18 bases between. The CDR3 sequence is CASSFITKTIIEAFF. CDR3 bases: TGTGCCAGCAGCTTCATCACGAAAACGATAATTGAAGCTTTCTTT.

The J gene is TRBJ1-4, the V gene TRBV6-1; D gene unclear. The germline gives CDR1 MNHNS, CDR2 SASEGT. The CDR3 extends over 15 amino acids. Trimming cost V 6 bases and J 3 bases, with 14 bases left between them. CDR3 coding DNA: TGTGCCAGCAGGGCCACACGGACGTCTAATGAAAAACTGTTTTTT. Its protein is CASRATRTSNEKLFF.

The V gene is TRBV7-2, the J gene TRBJ2-6; no clear D gene. This CDR3 region has 16 residues. Germline lookup yields CDR1 SGHTA and CDR2 FQGNSA. V was pared by 3 bases and J by 0 bases, with 9 bases between. CDR3 region: CASSLGRYSGANVLTF. CDR3 DNA sequence: TGTGCCAGCAGCTTGGGTAGATACTCTGGGGCCAACGTCCTGACTTTC.

This clonotype was detected a few times. In DNA, the CDR3 is TGCGCCAGCAGTCCCGGGACTAGCGCCAATGAGCAGTTCTTC. It codes for CASSPGTSANEQFF. This sequence joins TRBV5-1 and TRBJ2-1; 10 bases line up with TRBD2. J was trimmed by 6 bases and V by 5 bases; bases with no gene match: 5. CDR3 length: 14 amino acids. Looked up from germline, CDR1 is SGHRS and CDR2 is YFSETQ.

Only a few counts were recorded for this clonotype. The chain combines TRBV12-3 or TRBV12-4 with TRBJ1-1; unclear D gene. This CDR3 has 14 amino acids. V lost 5 bases and J lost 6, with 16 bases in between. The CDR3 nucleotides read TGTGCCAGCAGTATATCGGTGAATAACGCTGAAGCTTTCTTT. This encodes CASSISVNNAEAFF.

This sequence joins TRBV7-8 and TRBJ2-5, with 8 bases that match TRBD2. The ends lost 5 bases at V and 2 bases at J; junction bases unmatched: 10. Germline CDR1 SGHVS, CDR2 FQNEAQ. This CDR3 region has 16 residues. The CDR3 DNA is TGTGCCAGCAGCCTCAGTAGCGGGATGGATCAAGAGACCCAGTACTTC. Its protein product is CASSLSSGMDQETQYF.

The table lists this clonotype with many counts. The CDR3 DNA follows: TGTGCCAGCAGCCCCGGGACAGGGGGCCCAGATACGCAGTATTTT. Translated, it gives CASSPGTGGPDTQYF. This rearrangement joins TRBV4-2 to TRBJ2-3; TRBD1 agrees at 12 bases. Germline CDR1 and CDR2: LGHNA and YNFKEQ. V lost 4 bases, J lost 4 bases, and 3 bases stayed unmatched. This CDR3 comprises 15 residues.

This chain uses TRBV5-1 with TRBJ1-4; 9 nucleotides align to TRBD1. The germline V gene has CDR1 SGHRS and CDR2 YFSETQ. The CDR3 contains 15 residues. The J segment lost 8 bases and the V segment lost 0 bases, leaving 5 bases of the junction unmatched. The DNA of the CDR3 is TGCGCCAGCAGCTTGGTACAGGGGGCCCGGGAAAAACTGTTTTTT. Its translation is CASSLVQGAREKLFF. Drawing the rest from reference TRBV5-1 and TRBJ1-4, the complete variable domain is KAGVTQTPRYLIKTRGQQVTLSCSPISGHRSVSWYQQTPGQGLQFLFEYFSETQRNKGNFPGRFSGRQFSNSRSEMNVSTLELGDSALYLCASSLVQGAREKLFFGSGTQLSVL.

The chain employs TRBV7-9 and TRBJ1-1; no definite D call. This CDR3 is 13 amino acids long. Between the trimmed V and J ends, which lost 1 base and 11 bases, there was a span of 14 bases. Germline V gene data show CDR1 as SEHNR and CDR2 as FQNEAQ (reference sequence). The CDR3 DNA follows: TGTGCCAGCAGCTTAGAGGGCGCGGGTTTTGCTTTCTTT. Protein sequence: CASSLEGAGFAFF. Variable domain in full (rest from reference TRBV7-9 and TRBJ1-1): DTGVSQNPRHKITKRGQNVTFRCDPISEHNRLYWYRQTLGQGPEFLTYFQNEAQLEKSRLLSDRFSAERPKGSFSTLEIQRTEQGDSAMYLCASSLEGAGFAFFGQGTRLTVV.

V is TRBV11-2 and J is TRBJ2-1; 9 bases fit TRBD2. Germline CDR1 reads SGHAT; CDR2 reads FQNNGV. With 1 base clipped from V and 7 bases from J, the junction kept 11 bases outside the gene matches. This CDR3 comprises 17 residues. The CDR3 DNA reads TGTGCCAGCAGCTTAGGGTTTGAGCGGGGGGTACGAAATGAGCAGTTCTTC. It specifies CASSLGFERGVRNEQFF.

The genes are TRBV9 and TRBJ2-7; 7 bases are a match to TRBD1. The CDR3 is made up of 15 amino acids. The germline gives CDR1 SGDLS, CDR2 YYNGEE. The V and J ends lost 2 bases and 0 bases, in that order; junction bases with no gene match: 5. In DNA, the CDR3 is TGTGCCAGCAGCGTCCGGGACAGAGACTCCTACGAGCAGTACTTC. Translating gives CASSVRDRDSYEQYF. Looking up the rest from reference TRBV9 and TRBJ2-7 gives the full variable domain: DSGVTQTPKHLITATGQRVTLRCSPRSGDLSVYWYQQSLDQGLQFLIQYYNGEERAKGNILERFSAQQFPDLHSELNLSSLELGDSALYFCASSVRDRDSYEQYFGPGTRLTVT.

Ten or more counts support this clonotype. The chain joins TRBV5-6 to TRBJ2-7, with TRBD1 matching 9 bases. The CDR3 contains 16 residues. The J segment lost 6 bases and the V segment lost 4 bases, leaving 14 bases of the junction unmatched. The V gene's germline CDR1 is SGHDT and CDR2 YYEEEE. The CDR3 is CASSPAGTGRVREQYF. The DNA for the CDR3 is TGTGCCAGCAGCCCCGCCGGGACAGGGAGAGTACGCGAGCAGTACTTC.

The V and J genes are TRBV3-1 and TRBJ2-3; D is unresolved. V was clipped by 1 base and J by 7 bases, with 9 bases between them. This CDR3 has 13 residues. Germline lookup yields CDR1 LGHDT and CDR2 YNNKEL (reference sequence). The CDR3 DNA sequence: TGTGCCAGCAGCCAAGTTCGGAGTTATACGCAGTATTTT. Its translation is CASSQVRSYTQYF.

In its sample, this clonotype was seen a few times. The CDR3 nucleotides read TGCGCCAGCAGCACGATAAGCGGGAGTTGGGCCGGGGAGCTGTTTTTT. It codes for CASSTISGSWAGELFF. The chain employs TRBV5-1 and TRBJ2-2; TRBD2 matches at 8 bases. Trimming at V came to 4 bases and at J to 6 bases, leaving 11 bases not matched to a gene. Germline values: CDR1 SGHRS, CDR2 YFSETQ. The CDR3 covers 16 residues.